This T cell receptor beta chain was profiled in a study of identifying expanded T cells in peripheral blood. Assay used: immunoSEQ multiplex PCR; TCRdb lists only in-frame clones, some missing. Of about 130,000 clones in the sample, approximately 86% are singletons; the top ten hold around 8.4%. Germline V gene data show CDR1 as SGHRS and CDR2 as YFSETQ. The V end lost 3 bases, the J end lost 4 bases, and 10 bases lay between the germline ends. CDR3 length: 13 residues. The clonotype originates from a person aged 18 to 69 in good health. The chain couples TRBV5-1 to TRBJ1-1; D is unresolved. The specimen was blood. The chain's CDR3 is CASSYDSGTEAFF. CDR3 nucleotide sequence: TGCGCCAGCAGCTACGACTCCGGCACTGAAGCTTTCTTT.